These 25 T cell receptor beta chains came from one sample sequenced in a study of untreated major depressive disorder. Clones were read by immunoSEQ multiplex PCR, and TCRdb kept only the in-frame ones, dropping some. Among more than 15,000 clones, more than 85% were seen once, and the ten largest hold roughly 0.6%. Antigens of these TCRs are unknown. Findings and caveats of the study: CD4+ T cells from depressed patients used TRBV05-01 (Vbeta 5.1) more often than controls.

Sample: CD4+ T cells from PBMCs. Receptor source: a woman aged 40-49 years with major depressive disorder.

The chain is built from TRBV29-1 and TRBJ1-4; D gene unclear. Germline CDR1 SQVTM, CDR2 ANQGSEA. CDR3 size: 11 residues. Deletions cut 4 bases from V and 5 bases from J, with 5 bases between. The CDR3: CSVARNEKLFF. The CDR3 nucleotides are TGCAGCGTTGCACGCAATGAAAAACTGTTTTTT.

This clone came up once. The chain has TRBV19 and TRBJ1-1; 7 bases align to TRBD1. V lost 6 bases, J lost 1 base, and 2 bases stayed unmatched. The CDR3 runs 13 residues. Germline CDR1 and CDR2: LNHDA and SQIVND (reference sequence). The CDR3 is CASSRDRNTEAFF. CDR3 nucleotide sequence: TGTGCCAGTAGCCGGGACAGGAACACTGAAGCTTTCTTT.

CDR3 amino acids: CASSEGGLVQGTDTQYF. Here the CDR3 DNA reads TGCGCCAGCAGTGAGGGAGGTTTGGTACAGGGCACAGATACGCAGTATTTT. The chain uses TRBV10-1 and TRBJ2-3; D assignment may be TRBD1 or TRBD2 (5 bases each). Trimming stripped 2 bases from V and 1 base from J, with 16 bases between. The CDR3 is 17 residues long. Per the germline V gene, CDR1 is WNHNN and CDR2 is SYGVQD (reference sequence).

The CDR3 is CASSRGERTTEAFF. DNA for the CDR3: TGTGCCAGCAGCCGAGGGGAGAGAACCACTGAAGCTTTCTTT. This sequence joins TRBV4-2 and TRBJ1-1; a possible D gene is TRBD1 (5 bases). V was cut by 4 bases and J by 4 bases, with 13 bases left in between. In germline, CDR1 is LGHNA, CDR2 YNFKEQ. The CDR3 has 14 residues.

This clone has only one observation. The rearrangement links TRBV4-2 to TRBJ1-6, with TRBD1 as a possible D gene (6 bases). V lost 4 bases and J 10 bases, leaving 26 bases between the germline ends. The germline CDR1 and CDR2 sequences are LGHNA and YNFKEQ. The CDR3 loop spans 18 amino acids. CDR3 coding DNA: TGTGCCAGCAGCCCTGCGGGGGCGCAAAGGGGGGGGGAATCACCCCTCCACTTT. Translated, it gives CASSPAGAQRGGESPLHF.

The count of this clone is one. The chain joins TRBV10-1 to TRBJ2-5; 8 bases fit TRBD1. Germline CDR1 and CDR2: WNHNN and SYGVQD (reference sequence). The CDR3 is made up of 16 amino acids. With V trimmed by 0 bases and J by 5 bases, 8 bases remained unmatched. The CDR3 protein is CASSESTPGGRETQYF. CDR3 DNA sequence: TGCGCCAGCAGTGAGTCGACGCCAGGGGGCAGGGAGACCCAGTACTTC.

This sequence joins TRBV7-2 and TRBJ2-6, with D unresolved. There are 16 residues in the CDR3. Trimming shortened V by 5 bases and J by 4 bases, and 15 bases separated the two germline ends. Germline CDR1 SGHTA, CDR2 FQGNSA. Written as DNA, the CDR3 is TGTGCCAGCAGCGCCGGACCCCCGGCCGGGGCCAACGTCCTGACTTTC. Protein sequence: CASSAGPPAGANVLTF.

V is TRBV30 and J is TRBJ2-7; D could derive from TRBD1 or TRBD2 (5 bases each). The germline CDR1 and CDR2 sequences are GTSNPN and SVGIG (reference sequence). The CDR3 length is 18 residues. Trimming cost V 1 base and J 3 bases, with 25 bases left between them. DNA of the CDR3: TGTGCCTGGAGTGCTCCCCGAGGGGAAAAGGGGAAGTTCTACGAGCAGTACTTC. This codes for CAWSAPRGEKGKFYEQYF. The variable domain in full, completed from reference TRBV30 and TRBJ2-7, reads SQTIHQWPATLVQPVGSPLSLECTVEGTSNPNLYWYRQAAGRGLQLLFYSVGIGQISSEVPQNLSASRPQDRQFILSSKKLLLSDSGFYLCAWSAPRGEKGKFYEQYFGPGTRLTVT.

CDR3: CSAGDGGPQETQYF. The DNA of the CDR3 is TGCAGCGCCGGGGATGGAGGGCCCCAAGAGACCCAGTACTTC. The rearrangement links TRBV29-1 to TRBJ2-5; D perhaps matches TRBD2 (6 bases). This CDR3 region has 14 residues. Germline lookup yields CDR1 SQVTM and CDR2 ANQGSEA. With 7 bases removed from V and 1 base from J, the gap between germline ends came to 16 bases.

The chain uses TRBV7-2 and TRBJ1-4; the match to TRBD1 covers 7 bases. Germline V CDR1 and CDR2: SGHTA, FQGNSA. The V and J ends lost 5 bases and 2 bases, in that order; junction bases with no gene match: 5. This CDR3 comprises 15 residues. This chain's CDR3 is CASSPRGGTNEKLFF. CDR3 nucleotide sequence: TGTGCCAGCAGCCCCAGGGGGGGTACTAATGAAAAACTGTTTTTT. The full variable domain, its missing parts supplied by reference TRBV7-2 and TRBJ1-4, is GAGVSQSPSNKVTEKGKDVELRCDPISGHTALYWYRQSLGQGLEFLIYFQGNSAPDKSGLPSDRFSAERTGGSVSTLTIQRTQQEDSAVYLCASSPRGGTNEKLFFGSGTQLSVL.

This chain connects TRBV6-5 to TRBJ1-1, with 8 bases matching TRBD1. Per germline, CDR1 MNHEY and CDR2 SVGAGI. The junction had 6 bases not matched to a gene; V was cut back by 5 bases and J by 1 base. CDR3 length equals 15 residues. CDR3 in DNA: TGTGCCAGCAGTCCCTGGGACAGGCCGAACACTGAAGCTTTCTTT. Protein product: CASSPWDRPNTEAFF.

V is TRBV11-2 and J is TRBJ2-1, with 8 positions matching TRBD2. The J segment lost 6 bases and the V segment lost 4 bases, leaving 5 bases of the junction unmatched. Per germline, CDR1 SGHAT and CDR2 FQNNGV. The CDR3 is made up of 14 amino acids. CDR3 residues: CASSSPAGGNEQFF. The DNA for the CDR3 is TGTGCCAGCAGCTCGCCGGCGGGGGGCAATGAGCAGTTCTTC.

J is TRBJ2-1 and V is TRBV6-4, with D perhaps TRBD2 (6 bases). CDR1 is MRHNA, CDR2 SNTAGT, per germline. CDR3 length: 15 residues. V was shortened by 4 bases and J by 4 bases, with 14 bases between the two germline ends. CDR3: CASSAGDGEYNEQFF. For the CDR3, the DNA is TGTGCCAGCAGTGCGGGGGACGGAGAATACAATGAGCAGTTCTTC.

The CDR3 region has the DNA TGTGCCAGCAGCTTATTGAGGACGGAAGCTTTCTTT. Residues: CASSLLRTEAFF. The chain recombines TRBV7-9 with TRBJ1-1, with unresolved D. The CDR3 loop spans 12 amino acids. V gave up 2 bases and J gave up 8 bases, with 9 bases separating them. Germline V gives CDR1 SEHNR, CDR2 FQNEAQ (reference sequence).

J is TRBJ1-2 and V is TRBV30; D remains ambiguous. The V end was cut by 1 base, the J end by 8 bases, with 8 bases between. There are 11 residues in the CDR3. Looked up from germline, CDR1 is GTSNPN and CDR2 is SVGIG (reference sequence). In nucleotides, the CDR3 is TGTGCCTGGAGTGAGGACCGAGGCTACACCTTC. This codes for CAWSEDRGYTF.

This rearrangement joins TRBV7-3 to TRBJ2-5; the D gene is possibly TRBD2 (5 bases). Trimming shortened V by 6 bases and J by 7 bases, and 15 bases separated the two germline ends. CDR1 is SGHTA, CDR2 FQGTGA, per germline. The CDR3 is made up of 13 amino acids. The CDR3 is CASSSRHEGTQYF. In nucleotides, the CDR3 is TGTGCCAGCAGTTCGAGACACGAGGGGACCCAGTACTTC.

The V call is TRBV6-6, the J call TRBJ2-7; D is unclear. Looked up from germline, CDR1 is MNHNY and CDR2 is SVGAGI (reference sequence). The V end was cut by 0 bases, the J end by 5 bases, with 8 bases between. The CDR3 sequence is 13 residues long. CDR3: CASSYSEQHEQYV. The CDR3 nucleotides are TGTGCCAGCAGTTACTCGGAGCAGCACGAGCAGTACGTC.

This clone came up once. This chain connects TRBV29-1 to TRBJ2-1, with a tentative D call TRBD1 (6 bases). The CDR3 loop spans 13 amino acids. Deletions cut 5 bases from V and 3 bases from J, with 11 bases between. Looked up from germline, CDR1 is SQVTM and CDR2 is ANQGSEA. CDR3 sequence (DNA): TGCAGCGTTCGGGCAGGGGACTACAATGAGCAGTTCTTC. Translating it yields CSVRAGDYNEQFF.

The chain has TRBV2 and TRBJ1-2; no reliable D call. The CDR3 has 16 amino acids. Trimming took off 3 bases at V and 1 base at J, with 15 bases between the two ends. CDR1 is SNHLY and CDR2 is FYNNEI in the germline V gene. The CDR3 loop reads CASSESPLGVNYGYTF. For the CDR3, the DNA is TGTGCCAGCAGTGAGAGCCCCCTCGGGGTTAACTATGGCTACACCTTC.

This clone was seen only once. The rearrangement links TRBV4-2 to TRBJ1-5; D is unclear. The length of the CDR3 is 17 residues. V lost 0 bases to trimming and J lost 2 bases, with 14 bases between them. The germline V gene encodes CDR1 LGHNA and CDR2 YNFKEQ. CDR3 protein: CASSQDGPGRGNQPQHF. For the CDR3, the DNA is TGTGCCAGCAGCCAAGATGGTCCAGGCCGAGGCAATCAGCCCCAGCATTTT.

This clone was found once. CDR3 bases: TGTGCCAGCAGCTTGGACGCACTGGTCGGGACCCAGTACTTC. Translating it yields CASSLDALVGTQYF. The V call is TRBV5-6, the J call TRBJ2-5; D gene uncertain. Trimming cost V 0 bases and J 7 bases, with 13 bases left between them. The CDR3 spans 14 residues. Germline lookup yields CDR1 SGHDT and CDR2 YYEEEE.

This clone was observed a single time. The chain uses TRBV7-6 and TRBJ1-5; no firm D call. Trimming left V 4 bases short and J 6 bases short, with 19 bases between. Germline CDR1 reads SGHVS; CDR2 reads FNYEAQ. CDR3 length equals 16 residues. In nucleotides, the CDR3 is TGTGCCAGCAGCTCGAACGTGGGAGTGGGTGGTCAGCCCCAGCATTTT. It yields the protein CASSSNVGVGGQPQHF.

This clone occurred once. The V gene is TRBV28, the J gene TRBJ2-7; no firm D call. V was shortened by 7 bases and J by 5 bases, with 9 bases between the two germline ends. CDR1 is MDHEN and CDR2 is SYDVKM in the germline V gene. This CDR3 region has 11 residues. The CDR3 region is CASMSGHEQYV. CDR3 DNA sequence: TGTGCCAGCATGTCGGGTCACGAGCAGTACGTC.

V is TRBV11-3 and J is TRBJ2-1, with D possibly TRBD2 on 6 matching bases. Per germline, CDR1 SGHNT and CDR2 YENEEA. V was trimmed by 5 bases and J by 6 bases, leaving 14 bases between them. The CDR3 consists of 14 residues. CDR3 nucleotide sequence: TGTGCCAGCAGCCACCCGGCCGGGGGCAATGAGCAGTTCTTC. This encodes CASSHPAGGNEQFF.

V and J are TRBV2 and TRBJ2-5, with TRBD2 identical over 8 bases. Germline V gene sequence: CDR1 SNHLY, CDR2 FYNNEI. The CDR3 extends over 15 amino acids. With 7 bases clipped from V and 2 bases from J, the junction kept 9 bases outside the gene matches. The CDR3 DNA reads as TGTGCCAGCACCGGACTGGGACTAGGTCAAGAGACCCAGTACTTC. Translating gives CASTGLGLGQETQYF.